This T cell receptor beta chain was recorded in a study of T cell responses to AZD1222 COVID-19 vaccine. Points from the study as a whole: The donors showed a predominance of white British ancestry and of females, with possible underestimation of clonal diversity.

This table comes from immunoSEQ multiplex PCR, and its TCRdb copy is limited to in-frame clones, with some not included. The data hold just under 90,000 clones, with 70% to 90% observed a single time. In the case of this clone: Its antigen is as yet unknown. Other DNA sequences in this sample translate to the same CDR3.

Germline V CDR1 and CDR2: MNHEY, SVGAGI. V was cut by 3 bases and J by 2 bases, with 6 bases left in between. The CDR3 consists of 13 residues. This clonotype was obtained from an adult in good health. The chain employs TRBV6-5 and TRBJ2-3; D gene unclear. This sample comprised peripheral blood, obtained on day 0 of AZD1222 vaccination. DNA of the CDR3: TGTGCCAGCAGTTATGTTGTCACAGATACGCAGTATTTT. Its translation: CASSYVVTDTQYF.